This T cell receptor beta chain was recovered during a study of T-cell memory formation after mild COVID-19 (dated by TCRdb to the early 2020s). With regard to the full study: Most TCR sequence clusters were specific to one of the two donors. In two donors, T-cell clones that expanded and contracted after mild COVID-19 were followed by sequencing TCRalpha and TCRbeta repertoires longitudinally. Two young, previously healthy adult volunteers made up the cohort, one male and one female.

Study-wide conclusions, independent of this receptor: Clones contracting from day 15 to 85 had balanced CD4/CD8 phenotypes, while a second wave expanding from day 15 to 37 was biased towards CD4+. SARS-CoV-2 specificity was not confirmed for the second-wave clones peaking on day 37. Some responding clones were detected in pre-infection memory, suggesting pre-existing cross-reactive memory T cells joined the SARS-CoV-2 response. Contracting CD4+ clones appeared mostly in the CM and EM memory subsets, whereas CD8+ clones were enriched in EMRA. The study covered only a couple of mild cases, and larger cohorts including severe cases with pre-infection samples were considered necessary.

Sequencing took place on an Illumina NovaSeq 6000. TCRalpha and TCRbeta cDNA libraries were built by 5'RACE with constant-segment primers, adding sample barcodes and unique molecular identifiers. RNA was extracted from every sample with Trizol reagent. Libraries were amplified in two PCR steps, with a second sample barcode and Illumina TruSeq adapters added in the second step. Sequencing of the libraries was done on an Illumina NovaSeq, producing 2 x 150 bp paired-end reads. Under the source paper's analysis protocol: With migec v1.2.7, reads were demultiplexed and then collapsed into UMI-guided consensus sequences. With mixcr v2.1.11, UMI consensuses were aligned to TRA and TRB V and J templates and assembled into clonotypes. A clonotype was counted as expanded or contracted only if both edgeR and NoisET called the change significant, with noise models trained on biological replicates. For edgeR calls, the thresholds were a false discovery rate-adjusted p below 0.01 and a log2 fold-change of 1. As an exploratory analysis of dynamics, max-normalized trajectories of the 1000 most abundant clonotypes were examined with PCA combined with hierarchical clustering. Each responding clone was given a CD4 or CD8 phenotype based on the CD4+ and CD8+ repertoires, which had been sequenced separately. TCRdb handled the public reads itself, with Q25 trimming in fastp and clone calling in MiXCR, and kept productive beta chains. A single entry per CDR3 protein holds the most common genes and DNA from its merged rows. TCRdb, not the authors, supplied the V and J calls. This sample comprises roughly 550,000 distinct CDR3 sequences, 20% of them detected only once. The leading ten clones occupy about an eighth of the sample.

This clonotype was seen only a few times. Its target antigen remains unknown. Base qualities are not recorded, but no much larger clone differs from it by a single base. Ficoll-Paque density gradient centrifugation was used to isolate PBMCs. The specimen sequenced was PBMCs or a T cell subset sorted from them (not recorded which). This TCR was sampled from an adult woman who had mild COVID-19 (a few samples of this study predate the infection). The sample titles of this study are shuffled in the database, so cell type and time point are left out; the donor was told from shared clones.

The CDR3 reads as follows: CSGTELGYEQYF. The DNA is as follows: TGCAGTGGAACGGAGTTGGGCTACGAGCAGTACTTC. This sequence uses TRBV20-1 and TRBJ2-7, with the identity of the D gene unclear. The junction carries 13 bases between V and J, which are trimmed by 7 bases and 3 bases respectively. The germline V gene (reference sequence) supplies CDR1 DFQATT and CDR2 SNEGSKA. The CDR3 runs 12 residues from the cysteine to the phenylalanine. Just the 36-base CDR3 DNA is kept, in frame starting at base 1.